This T cell receptor beta chain was obtained from a study of molecular identifiers for immune sequencing clone quantification. Findings of the study overall: Clones carrying above 20 RNA copies accounted for over 99% of effector molecules, under 1% in naive cells.

Both previously described methods and listed TCR primers were employed to make bulk TCR libraries. TCRdb redid the calling of the PCR reads with MiXCR, one entry per CDR3 protein. The table has 60,000 to 70,000 distinct CDR3 sequences, 15% to 20% seen once. With 4 bases removed from V and 2 bases from J, the gap between germline ends came to 12 bases. CDR3 length: 14 residues. The germline V gene encodes CDR1 ENHRY and CDR2 SYGVKD. As for this clonotype: The antigen remains unidentified.

The sample consisted of naive CD8+ T cells from blood, with Jurkat cell RNA spiked in. Subset in this sample: FACS-sorted CD8+CD4-CCR7+CD45RA+ naive T cells. This TCR was recovered from a human donor in good health. Some libraries in this study had Jurkat cell RNA spiked in. This rearrangement joins TRBV10-3 to TRBJ2-7; tentative D call: TRBD2 (6 bases). The chain's CDR3 is CAISGVGGAYEQYF. The DNA for the CDR3 is TGTGCCATCAGTGGAGTTGGAGGGGCCTACGAGCAGTACTTC.